Listed here is a single T cell receptor (beta chain). What it binds is unknown. Trimming removed 6 bases from V and 0 bases from J, with 11 bases in between. CDR3 length: 14 amino acids. Germline V gene data show CDR1 as GTSNPN and CDR2 as SVGIG (reference sequence). Clones were sequenced by immunoSEQ multiplex PCR, and TCRdb holds only the in-frame ones, with some missing. The sample contains tens of thousands of clones, roughly nine tenths of which appear only once. The data are from a study of graft-versus-host responses after intestinal transplantation. Whole-study findings and limits: Declining HvG levels early post-transplant were linked to peak circulating GvH clone levels. Recipient marrow showed GvH clones, some seen first in ileum or blood.

This TCR was sampled from a human donor who received an intestinal transplant. Material: unstimulated CD8+ T cells sorted from spleen or lymph node cells, obtained before intestinal transplant. V usage is TRBV30 and J usage is TRBJ2-2, with a possible D match to TRBD1 (5 bases). The CDR3 here is CACSGITNTGELFF. For the CDR3, the DNA is TGTGCCTGTTCAGGGATTACGAACACCGGGGAGCTGTTTTTT.